Below are 20 T cell receptor beta chains sequenced from a single sample in a study of cytomegalovirus exposure and HLA in healthy donors. It was with 60 Vbeta and 13 Jbeta primers that the PCR ran. Sequenced by immunoSEQ multiplex PCR; TCRdb stores in-frame clones only, minus some. The sample records around 130,000 clones, 8.5% to 10% being singletons. The sequenced sample consisted of PBMCs. All receptors come from a man aged 35-49 years in good health and CMV-seronegative.

The CDR3: CASSLDQGANSPLHF. CDR3 in DNA: TGTGCCAGCAGCTTAGATCAGGGTGCGAATTCACCCCTCCACTTT. The rearrangement joins TRBV7-9 to TRBJ1-6; possibly TRBD1 for D (5 bases). The V end lost 1 base, the J end lost 7 bases, and 11 bases lay between the germline ends. Germline V gene data show CDR1 as SEHNR and CDR2 as FQNEAQ (reference sequence). This CDR3 region has 15 residues.

In this sample, this clone turned up a few times. The chain employs TRBV15 and TRBJ1-1; D is unresolved. Trimming shortened V by 4 bases and J by 1 base, and 4 bases separated the two germline ends. CDR3 length: 12 amino acids. Germline V CDR1 and CDR2: LNHNV, YYDKDF (reference sequence). The CDR3 DNA reads TGTGCCACCAGCACAGGGAACACTGAAGCTTTCTTT. Protein product: CATSTGNTEAFF.

This chain connects TRBV5-1 to TRBJ2-1; 11 bases map to TRBD2. J lost 8 bases, V lost 5 bases, and 9 bases had no gene match. The V gene's germline CDR1 is SGHRS and CDR2 YFSETQ. CDR3 size: 15 residues. The CDR3 is CASRNGTSGLHEQFF. CDR3 in DNA: TGCGCCAGCAGAAACGGGACTAGCGGATTGCATGAGCAGTTCTTC. Full variable domain (outside the CDR3, taken from reference TRBV5-1 and TRBJ2-1): KAGVTQTPRYLIKTRGQQVTLSCSPISGHRSVSWYQQTPGQGLQFLFEYFSETQRNKGNFPGRFSGRQFSNSRSEMNVSTLELGDSALYLCASRNGTSGLHEQFFGPGTRLTVL.

This clone was found a few times. This chain uses TRBV30 with TRBJ2-7; tentatively, D is TRBD1 (5 bases). The V end was cut by 1 base, the J end by 3 bases, with 7 bases between. Germline V gives CDR1 GTSNPN, CDR2 SVGIG (reference sequence). The CDR3 length is 12 residues. CDR3 sequence reads: CAWSEDNYEQYF. DNA for the CDR3: TGTGCCTGGAGTGAGGACAACTACGAGCAGTACTTC.

The gene calls are TRBV5-1 and TRBJ2-7; 7 bases match TRBD1. The trim removed 0 bases at V and 4 bases at J, leaving 7 bases unmatched. Germline assignment: CDR1 SGHRS and CDR2 YFSETQ. The CDR3 totals 15 residues. DNA for the CDR3: TGCGCCAGCAGCTTGGGGGTAGGGGGCGCGTACGAGCAGTACTTC. It yields the protein CASSLGVGGAYEQYF.

This clone was counted only a few times. V is TRBV14 and J is TRBJ1-1, with 9 bases that match TRBD1. The CDR3 extends over 13 amino acids. V was pared by 4 bases and J by 8 bases, with 5 bases of the junction left unmatched. Per the germline V gene, CDR1 is SGHDN and CDR2 is FVKESK. The CDR3 sequence: CASSRDRESEAFF. CDR3 nucleotide sequence: TGTGCCAGCAGCCGGGACAGGGAGTCAGAAGCTTTCTTT.

This sequence joins TRBV19 and TRBJ2-2, with 7 bases that match TRBD1. Germline assignment: CDR1 LNHDA and CDR2 SQIVND (reference sequence). J gave up 0 bases and V 11 bases, and 6 bases lay outside the gene matches. This CDR3 is built from 14 residues. The CDR3 DNA is TGTGCCTGCCAGGGGGTTGCGAACACCGGGGAGCTGTTTTTT. Its protein product is CACQGVANTGELFF.

This chain links TRBV2 with TRBJ2-5; D perhaps matches TRBD2 (5 bases). The CDR3 spans 14 residues. Deletions cut 5 bases from V and 5 bases from J, with 15 bases between. The germline CDR1 and CDR2 sequences are SNHLY and FYNNEI. The CDR3 nucleotides read TGTGCCAGCAGTTTTAGCGCCCGGCAGGAGACCCAGTACTTC. Translation gives CASSFSARQETQYF.

The chain is built from TRBV28 and TRBJ1-4; the D is unclear. V lost 6 bases to trimming and J lost 8 bases, with 19 bases between them. Germline loops: CDR1 MDHEN, CDR2 SYDVKM. The CDR3 has 15 residues. The DNA of the CDR3 is TGTGCCAGCAGACCCCAGGTGGGAGGATCCGAAAAACTGTTTTTT. This translates into CASRPQVGGSEKLFF.

This clone was detected a few times. The V and J genes are TRBV2 and TRBJ2-2; 10 bases are a match to TRBD2. Germline V CDR1 and CDR2: SNHLY, FYNNEI. The CDR3 extends over 14 amino acids. V was clipped by 8 bases and J by 4 bases; unmatched bases: 4. This CDR3 reads CASERGGSTGELFF. The CDR3 DNA reads TGTGCCAGCGAGCGGGGGGGCAGCACCGGGGAGCTGTTTTTT. The whole variable domain, remainder taken from reference TRBV2 and TRBJ2-2, is EPEVTQTPSHQVTQMGQEVILRCVPISNHLYFYWYRQILGQKVEFLVSFYNNEISEKSEIFDDQFSVERPDGSNFTLKIRSTKLEDSAMYFCASERGGSTGELFFGEGSRLTVL.

In this sample, this clone turned up a few times. This sequence joins TRBV10-3 and TRBJ2-1; D unresolved. Germline values: CDR1 ENHRY, CDR2 SYGVKD. V was cut by 8 bases and J by 10 bases, with 12 bases left in between. CDR3 length: 11 residues. Written as DNA, the CDR3 is TGTGCCATCGGCCCAGGTCACGAGCAGTTCTTC. This encodes CAIGPGHEQFF.

V usage is TRBV5-1 and J usage is TRBJ1-6; D might be TRBD1 (5 bases). Trimming removed 4 bases from V and 9 bases from J, with 11 bases in between. Germline V CDR1 and CDR2: SGHRS, YFSETQ. The CDR3 runs to 13 residues. The CDR3 loop is CASSPRGGSPLHF. For the CDR3, the DNA is TGCGCCAGCAGCCCTAGGGGTGGTTCACCCCTCCACTTT.

A few counts support this clone. The V call is TRBV27, the J call TRBJ1-1; TRBD1 is a possible D gene (5 bases). V lost 2 bases and J 1 base, leaving 11 bases between the germline ends. The germline gives CDR1 MNHEY, CDR2 SMNVEV (reference sequence). This CDR3 is built from 15 residues. CDR3 residues: CASSLNGGWNTEAFF. In DNA, the CDR3 is TGTGCCAGCAGTTTAAATGGGGGGTGGAACACTGAAGCTTTCTTT.

J is TRBJ1-4 and V is TRBV7-9, with no clear D. The V gene's germline CDR1 is SEHNR and CDR2 FQNEAQ (reference sequence). The CDR3 contains 13 residues. Trimming took off 7 bases at V and 7 bases at J, with 13 bases between the two ends. The CDR3 loop is CASKNTLSEKLFF. DNA of the CDR3: TGTGCCAGCAAAAACACATTAAGTGAAAAACTGTTTTTT.

The rearrangement joins TRBV15 to TRBJ1-2, with 9 bases that match TRBD1. Germline trimming cut 5 bases from V and 5 bases from J; bases unmatched to any gene: 9. From germline, CDR1 is LNHNV and CDR2 YYDKDF (reference sequence). The CDR3 runs 15 residues. The CDR3 region has the DNA TGTGCCACCAGCCGGACAGGGGAGGATGTTTATGGCTACACCTTC. It translates to CATSRTGEDVYGYTF.

The genes are TRBV6-5 and TRBJ1-4, with 10 bases lining up with TRBD1. V was clipped by 2 bases and J by 6 bases; unmatched bases: 6. This CDR3 is built from 16 residues. Germline V gene sequence: CDR1 MNHEY, CDR2 SVGAGI. Here the CDR3 DNA reads TGTGCCAGCAGTTACGCTCCGACAGGGGGCCATGAAAAACTGTTTTTT. Amino acid sequence: CASSYAPTGGHEKLFF.

The rearrangement joins TRBV7-9 to TRBJ2-1, with a possible D match to TRBD2 (6 bases). Germline values: CDR1 SEHNR, CDR2 FQNEAQ (reference sequence). Trimming removed 5 bases from V and 12 bases from J, with 23 bases in between. This CDR3 spans 15 amino acids. CDR3 in amino acids: CASSDPGGPYNWQFF. The CDR3 DNA sequence: TGTGCCAGCAGCGACCCAGGAGGGCCGTACAATTGGCAGTTCTTC.

This clone was counted between two and nine times. CDR3: CASSPGLAGFSEQYF. The CDR3 DNA follows: TGTGCCAGCTCCCCCGGACTAGCGGGGTTCTCCGAGCAGTACTTC. The chain links TRBV2 to TRBJ2-7, with 12 positions matching TRBD2. This CDR3 comprises 15 residues. V was clipped by 8 bases and J by 6 bases; unmatched bases: 11. The germline CDR1 and CDR2 sequences are SNHLY and FYNNEI.

This clone was counted only a few times. The chain carries TRBV14 and TRBJ2-7, with unresolved D. Germline CDR1 is SGHDN and CDR2 is FVKESK. The CDR3 runs 12 residues. V lost 4 bases, J lost 7 bases, and 11 bases lay in between. CDR3 loop: CASSPSTWEQYF. As DNA, the CDR3 is TGTGCCAGCAGCCCCTCGACTTGGGAGCAGTACTTC.

The chain joins TRBV6-6 to TRBJ2-5; maybe TRBD2 (5 bases). The germline CDR1 and CDR2 sequences are MNHNY and SVGAGI (reference sequence). This CDR3 comprises 13 residues. The germline V and J ends were trimmed by 2 bases and 6 bases, with 10 bases remaining between them. DNA for the CDR3: TGTGCCAGCAGTTACCTAGCCTCGAAGACCCAGTACTTC. It translates to CASSYLASKTQYF.